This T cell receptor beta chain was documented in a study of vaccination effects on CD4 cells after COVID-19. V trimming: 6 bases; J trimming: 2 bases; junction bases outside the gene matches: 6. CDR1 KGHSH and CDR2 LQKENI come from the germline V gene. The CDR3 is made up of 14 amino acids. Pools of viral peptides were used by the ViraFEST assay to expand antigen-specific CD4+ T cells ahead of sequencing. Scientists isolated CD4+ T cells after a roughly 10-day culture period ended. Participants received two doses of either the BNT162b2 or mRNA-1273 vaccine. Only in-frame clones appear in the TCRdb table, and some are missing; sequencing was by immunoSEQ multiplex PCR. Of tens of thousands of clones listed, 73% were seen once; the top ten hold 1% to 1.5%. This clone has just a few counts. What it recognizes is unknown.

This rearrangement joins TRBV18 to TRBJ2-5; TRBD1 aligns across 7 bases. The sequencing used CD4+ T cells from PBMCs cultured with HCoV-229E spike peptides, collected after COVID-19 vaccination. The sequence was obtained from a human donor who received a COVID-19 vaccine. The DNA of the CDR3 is TGTGCCAGCTCTCTGCAGACAGGGCAAGAGACCCAGTACTTC. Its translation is CASSLQTGQETQYF.